The next 26 T cell receptor beta chains were all read from a single sample in a study of blood T cell repertoires in COVID-19. Sequencing was performed with immunoSEQ multiplex PCR; in TCRdb, only in-frame clones are kept and a portion is missing. The data contain 110,000 to 150,000 clones, around 86% of them singletons. Sequencing input: peripheral blood. The receptors come from an elderly woman with acute or convalescent COVID-19.

The chain employs TRBV28 and TRBJ1-4; 9 positions agree with TRBD1. Trimming removed 6 bases from V and 8 bases from J; junction bases left unmatched: 13. Germline CDR1 reads MDHEN; CDR2 reads SYDVKM. The CDR3 is made up of 16 amino acids. The CDR3 is CASSRPQGARSEKLFF. The CDR3 coding sequence is TGTGCCAGCAGCAGACCACAGGGGGCGCGGAGCGAAAAACTGTTTTTT. The variable domain in full, completed from reference TRBV28 and TRBJ1-4, reads DVKVTQSSRYLVKRTGEKVFLECVQDMDHENMFWYRQDPGLGLRLIYFSYDVKMKEKGDIPEGYSVSREKKERFSLILESASTNQTSMYLCASSRPQGARSEKLFFGSGTQLSVL.

This chain uses TRBV5-1 with TRBJ1-2, with 7 bases matching TRBD1. This CDR3 is built from 15 residues. J lost 4 bases, V lost 0 bases, and 6 bases had no gene match. In germline, CDR1 is SGHRS, CDR2 YFSETQ. Written as DNA, the CDR3 is TGCGCCAGCAGCTTGGAAGCCGGGACAGTCTATGGCTACACCTTC. Its translation: CASSLEAGTVYGYTF.

The rearrangement joins TRBV5-5 to TRBJ1-3; D gene unclear. CDR1 is SGHKS, CDR2 YYEKEE, per germline (reference sequence). The CDR3 has 15 residues. Trimming pared 4 bases from V and 4 bases from J, leaving 15 bases between. DNA for the CDR3: TGTGCCAGCAGCCGAGGGTTCGGATCCGGAAACACCATATATTTT. This sequence encodes CASSRGFGSGNTIYF.

This clone was observed a single time. The CDR3 region has the DNA TGTGCCAGCAGCCCCGACAGGGGGCTTGATGGCTACACCTTC. This codes for CASSPDRGLDGYTF. This chain connects TRBV7-9 to TRBJ1-2; 10 nucleotides agree with TRBD1. Looked up from germline, CDR1 is SEHNR and CDR2 is FQNEAQ (reference sequence). After removal of 5 bases from V and 6 bases from J, the junction contained 6 bases not matched to a gene. The CDR3 covers 14 residues.

The rearrangement joins TRBV2 to TRBJ1-3; 7 bases map to TRBD1. V lost 8 bases to trimming and J lost 3 bases; unmatched junction nucleotides: 7. Germline-derived CDR1 and CDR2 are SNHLY and FYNNEI. This CDR3 region has 14 residues. CDR3 amino acids: CASAGGRVGNTIYF. CDR3 nucleotides: TGTGCCAGCGCAGGGGGACGTGTTGGAAACACCATATATTTT.

This clone was seen only once. V usage is TRBV7-9 and J usage is TRBJ2-7, with D perhaps TRBD2 (5 bases). Germline CDR1 and CDR2: SEHNR and FQNEAQ (reference sequence). Trimming left V 5 bases short and J 0 bases short, with 8 bases between. The CDR3 extends over 13 amino acids. The CDR3 nucleotides are TGTGCCAGCAGCCGAGCGGCCTCCTACGAGCAGTACTTC. Translation gives CASSRAASYEQYF.

The table lists this clone with a few counts. The chain links TRBV28 to TRBJ2-1, with a possible D match to TRBD2 (6 bases). V dropped 10 bases and J dropped 2 bases, with 15 bases sitting between them. The CDR3 extends over 14 amino acids. Germline V gives CDR1 MDHEN, CDR2 SYDVKM. CDR3 region: CATGAGTAYNEQFF. The CDR3 DNA sequence: TGTGCCACGGGAGCGGGTACCGCCTACAATGAGCAGTTCTTC.

This chain joins TRBV11-1 and TRBJ1-2; the match to TRBD1 covers 10 bases. V lost 5 bases to trimming and J lost 5 bases; unmatched junction nucleotides: 8. Germline CDR1 reads SGHAT; CDR2 reads FQDESV (reference sequence). CDR3 length: 15 amino acids. The CDR3 reads CASSRPGTGVYGYTF. As DNA, the CDR3 is TGTGCCAGCAGCCGCCCCGGGACAGGGGTGTATGGCTACACCTTC.

This chain joins TRBV10-3 and TRBJ2-7, with TRBD2 matching over 7 bases. Trimming took 3 bases from V and 10 from J; bases not matched to a gene: 15. The germline V gene encodes CDR1 ENHRY and CDR2 SYGVKD. This CDR3 spans 15 amino acids. CDR3 coding DNA: TGTGCCATCAGTGAAAGGGGTAGGGCGGGGGACGTCCAGTACTTC. This gives the protein CAISERGRAGDVQYF.

The chain employs TRBV5-1 and TRBJ1-4; D perhaps matches TRBD1 (6 bases). Trimming took off 5 bases at V and 0 bases at J, with 11 bases between the two ends. The germline V gene encodes CDR1 SGHRS and CDR2 YFSETQ. The CDR3 sequence is 15 residues long. CDR3 protein: CASRDRSATNEKLFF. CDR3 DNA sequence: TGCGCCAGCAGGGACAGATCAGCAACTAATGAAAAACTGTTTTTT.

The chain carries TRBV27 and TRBJ2-3; 7 bases agree with TRBD2. Trimming at V came to 3 bases and at J to 0 bases, leaving 12 bases not matched to a gene. CDR1 is MNHEY and CDR2 is SMNVEV in the germline V gene (reference sequence). CDR3 length: 18 amino acids. The CDR3 is CASSLGGGPVWSTDTQYF. The DNA of the CDR3 is TGTGCCAGCAGTTTGGGGGGAGGGCCCGTTTGGAGCACAGATACGCAGTATTTT.

This clone was recorded only once. This chain joins TRBV30 and TRBJ2-7, with D perhaps matching TRBD1 (5 bases). CDR1 and CDR2 (germline): GTSNPN, SVGIG (reference sequence). V was cut by 3 bases and J by 3 bases, with 9 bases left in between. This CDR3 is 12 amino acids long. CDR3: CAWSSQGYEQYF. The CDR3 DNA reads TGTGCCTGGAGCTCCCAGGGCTACGAGCAGTACTTC.

This chain joins TRBV2 and TRBJ1-3; D might be TRBD1 (6 bases). CDR1 is SNHLY and CDR2 is FYNNEI in the germline V gene. Trimming pared 2 bases from V and 10 bases from J, leaving 12 bases between. This CDR3 region has 13 residues. CDR3 amino acids: CASSETGRGTIYF. The DNA of the CDR3 is TGTGCCAGCAGTGAAACGGGAAGGGGGACCATATATTTT.

DNA of the CDR3: TGTGCCAGCACCATCAGATGGGGGGGATCCTACAATGAGCAGTTCTTC. Its protein product is CASTIRWGGSYNEQFF. This chain joins TRBV5-8 and TRBJ2-1; 7 bases are a match to TRBD2. Looked up from germline, CDR1 is SGHTS and CDR2 is YDEGEE. The CDR3 runs 16 residues. The J segment lost 1 base and the V segment lost 6 bases, leaving 10 bases of the junction unmatched.

V is TRBV5-1 and J is TRBJ2-2, with D possibly matching TRBD1 (5 bases). Looked up from germline, CDR1 is SGHRS and CDR2 is YFSETQ. V lost 6 bases and J 0 bases, leaving 9 bases between the germline ends. The CDR3 is 14 amino acids. CDR3 bases: TGCGCCAGCAAATTACAGGCGAACACCGGGGAGCTGTTTTTT. This gives the protein CASKLQANTGELFF.

A single count supports this clone. The rearrangement uses TRBV9 and TRBJ1-6; the D gene is possibly TRBD1 (5 bases). There are 16 residues in the CDR3. In germline, CDR1 is SGDLS, CDR2 YYNGEE. Trimming stripped 1 base from V and 10 bases from J, with 18 bases between. Written as DNA, the CDR3 is TGTGCCAGCAGCGTAAGTGAAGGGGTCGCTCAGTCACCCCTCCACTTT. This gives the protein CASSVSEGVAQSPLHF.

In this sample, this clone turned up once. The chain carries TRBV5-1 and TRBJ2-7; 7 bases line up with TRBD1. The CDR3 runs to 15 residues. Trimming cost V 0 bases and J 3 bases; bases outside gene matches: 6. Germline V gene lookup returns CDR1 SGHRS and CDR2 YFSETQ. CDR3 bases: TGCGCCAGCAGCTTGGCCGGGGACAGCTTCTACGAGCAGTACTTC. The encoded protein is CASSLAGDSFYEQYF. The complete variable domain, with remaining parts taken from reference TRBV5-1 and TRBJ2-7, reads KAGVTQTPRYLIKTRGQQVTLSCSPISGHRSVSWYQQTPGQGLQFLFEYFSETQRNKGNFPGRFSGRQFSNSRSEMNVSTLELGDSALYLCASSLAGDSFYEQYFGPGTRLTVT.

The CDR3 DNA follows: TGTGCCAGCAGCTCGGACAGGTCCTACGAGCAGTACTTC. It specifies CASSSDRSYEQYF. V gene TRBV7-8 combines with J gene TRBJ2-7, with 7 bases matching TRBD1. J gave up 1 base and V 4 bases, and 1 base lay outside the gene matches. The CDR3 extends over 13 amino acids. Germline V gives CDR1 SGHVS, CDR2 FQNEAQ.

The V call is TRBV5-6, the J call TRBJ2-7; TRBD2 is a possible D gene (5 bases). The germline CDR1 and CDR2 sequences are SGHDT and YYEEEE. CDR3 length: 15 amino acids. With 2 bases removed from V and 0 bases from J, the gap between germline ends came to 12 bases. CDR3 in DNA: TGTGCCAGCAGCTTAGCATGGACTGGCTCCTACGAGCAGTACTTC. It specifies CASSLAWTGSYEQYF.

The chain combines TRBV5-1 with TRBJ2-3; 7 bases match TRBD1. Germline CDR1 reads SGHRS; CDR2 reads YFSETQ. Trimming removed 4 bases from V and 2 bases from J; junction bases left unmatched: 4. The CDR3 has 14 amino acids. The CDR3 sequence is CASSTTGPTDTQYF. The DNA for the CDR3 is TGCGCCAGCAGCACGACAGGGCCCACAGATACGCAGTATTTT.

The chain is built from TRBV28 and TRBJ2-7; D is perhaps TRBD2 (6 bases). This CDR3 has 18 amino acids. V lost 1 base to trimming and J lost 1 base, with 20 bases between them. In germline, CDR1 is MDHEN, CDR2 SYDVKM. The CDR3 here is CASSLYKRTRRGSYEQYF. The CDR3 DNA is TGTGCCAGCAGTTTATACAAGCGAACAAGGCGGGGTTCCTACGAGCAGTACTTC.

This clone was observed once. The rearrangement joins TRBV2 to TRBJ2-1, with 9 bases matching TRBD1. Germline V gene data show CDR1 as SNHLY and CDR2 as FYNNEI. The ends lost 7 bases at V and 8 bases at J; junction bases unmatched: 12. This CDR3 comprises 15 residues. This CDR3 is CASKRFRDRVHEQFF. The DNA of the CDR3 is TGTGCCAGCAAAAGGTTCCGGGACAGGGTGCATGAGCAGTTCTTC.

The J gene is TRBJ1-1, the V gene TRBV5-1; the D gene is possibly TRBD1 (5 bases). Germline V CDR1 and CDR2: SGHRS, YFSETQ. The V end lost 5 bases, the J end lost 7 bases, and 9 bases lay between the germline ends. The CDR3 covers 11 residues. The DNA of the CDR3 is TGCGCCAGCAGTGAGGACAATGAAGCTTTCTTT. Translating gives CASSEDNEAFF.

The gene calls are TRBV27 and TRBJ2-7; TRBD2 matches 8 bases. Germline loops: CDR1 MNHEY, CDR2 SMNVEV (reference sequence). The CDR3 sequence is 16 residues long. J gave up 3 bases and V 8 bases, and 15 bases lay outside the gene matches. The CDR3 sequence is CASSRGYIAGSYEQYF. The CDR3 DNA sequence: TGTGCCAGCTCGAGGGGGTACATAGCGGGGAGCTACGAGCAGTACTTC.

This chain connects TRBV28 to TRBJ2-3, with a possible D match to TRBD1 (6 bases). V was trimmed by 6 bases and J by 1 base, leaving 8 bases between them. The CDR3 loop spans 13 amino acids. CDR1 and CDR2 (germline): MDHEN, SYDVKM. CDR3 bases: TGTGCCAGCAGACGACAGGGCACAGATACGCAGTATTTT. Protein: CASRRQGTDTQYF.

The DNA of the CDR3 is TGTGCCAGCAGTGTCGGGGGGGCCCCAGATACGCAGTATTTT. Its translation is CASSVGGAPDTQYF. The chain is built from TRBV27 and TRBJ2-3, with 8 bases lining up with TRBD2. Trimming at V came to 5 bases and at J to 4 bases, leaving 5 bases not matched to a gene. The CDR3 has 14 amino acids. Germline V gene sequence: CDR1 MNHEY, CDR2 SMNVEV (reference sequence).